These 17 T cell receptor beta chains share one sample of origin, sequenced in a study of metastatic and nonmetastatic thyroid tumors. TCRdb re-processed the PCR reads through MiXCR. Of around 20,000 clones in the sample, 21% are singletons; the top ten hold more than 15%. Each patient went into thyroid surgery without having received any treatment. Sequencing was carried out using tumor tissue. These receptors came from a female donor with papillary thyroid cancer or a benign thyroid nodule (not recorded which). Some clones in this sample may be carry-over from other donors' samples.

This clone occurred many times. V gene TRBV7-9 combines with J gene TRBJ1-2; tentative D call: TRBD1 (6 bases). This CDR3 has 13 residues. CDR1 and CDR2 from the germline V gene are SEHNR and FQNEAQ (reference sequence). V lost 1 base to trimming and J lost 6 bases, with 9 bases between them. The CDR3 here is CASSLENRDGYTF. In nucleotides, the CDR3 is TGTGCCAGCAGCTTAGAGAACAGGGATGGCTACACCTTC. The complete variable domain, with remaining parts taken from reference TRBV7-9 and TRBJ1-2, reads DTGVSQNPRHKITKRGQNVTFRCDPISEHNRLYWYRQTLGQGPEFLTYFQNEAQLEKSRLLSDRFSAERPKGSFSTLEIQRTEQGDSAMYLCASSLENRDGYTFGSGTRLTVV.

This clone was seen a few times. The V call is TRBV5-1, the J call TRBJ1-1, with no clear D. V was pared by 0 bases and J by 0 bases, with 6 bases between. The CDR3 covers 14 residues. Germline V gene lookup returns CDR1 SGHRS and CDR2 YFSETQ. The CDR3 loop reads CASSLDGMNTEAFF. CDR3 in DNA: TGCGCCAGCAGCTTGGACGGAATGAACACTGAAGCTTTCTTT.

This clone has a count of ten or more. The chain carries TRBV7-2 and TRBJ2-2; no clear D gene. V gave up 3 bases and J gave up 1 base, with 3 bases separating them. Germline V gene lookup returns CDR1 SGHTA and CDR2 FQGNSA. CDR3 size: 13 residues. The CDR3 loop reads CASSFRNTGELFF. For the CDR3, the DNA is TGTGCCAGCAGCTTCCGGAACACCGGGGAGCTGTTTTTT.

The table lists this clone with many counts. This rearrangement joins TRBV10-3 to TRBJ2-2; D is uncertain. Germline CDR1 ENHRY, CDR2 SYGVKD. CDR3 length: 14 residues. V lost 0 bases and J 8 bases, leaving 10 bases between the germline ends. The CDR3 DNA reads TGTGCCATCAGTGAGTCGACTCTGGGTGGGGAGCTGTTTTTT. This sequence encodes CAISESTLGGELFF.

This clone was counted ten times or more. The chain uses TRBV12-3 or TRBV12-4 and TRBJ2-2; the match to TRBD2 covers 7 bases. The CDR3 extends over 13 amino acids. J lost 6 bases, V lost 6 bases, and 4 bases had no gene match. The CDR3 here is CASSKREAGELFF. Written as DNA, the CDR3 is TGTGCCAGCAGCAAACGGGAGGCCGGGGAGCTGTTTTTT.

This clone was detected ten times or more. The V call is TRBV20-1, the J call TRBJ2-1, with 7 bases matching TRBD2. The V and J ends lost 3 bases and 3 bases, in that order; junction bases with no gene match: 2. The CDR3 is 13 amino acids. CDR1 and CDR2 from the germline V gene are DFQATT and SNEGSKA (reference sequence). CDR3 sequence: CSARGGNYNEQFF. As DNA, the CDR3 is TGCAGTGCTAGGGGGGGGAACTACAATGAGCAGTTCTTC.

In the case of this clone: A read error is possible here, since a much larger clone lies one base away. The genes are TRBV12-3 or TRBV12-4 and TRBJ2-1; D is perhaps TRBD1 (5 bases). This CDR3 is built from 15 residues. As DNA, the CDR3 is TGTGCTAGCAGTGTGACAGAATTCTCCTACAATGAGCAGCTCTTC. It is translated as CASSVTEFSYNEQLF.

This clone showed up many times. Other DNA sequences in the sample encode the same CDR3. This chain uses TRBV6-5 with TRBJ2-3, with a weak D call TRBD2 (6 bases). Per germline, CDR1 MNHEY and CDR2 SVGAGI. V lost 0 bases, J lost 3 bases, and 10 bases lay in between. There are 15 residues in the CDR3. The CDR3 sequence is CASSYSRLATDTQYF. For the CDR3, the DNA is TGTGCCAGCAGTTACTCGAGGCTAGCGACAGATACGCAGTATTTT.

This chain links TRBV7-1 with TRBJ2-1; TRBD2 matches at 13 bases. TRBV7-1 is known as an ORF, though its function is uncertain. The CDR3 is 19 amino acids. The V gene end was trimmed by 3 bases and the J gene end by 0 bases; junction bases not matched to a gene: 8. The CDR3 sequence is CASSSRLAGGGGSYNEQFF. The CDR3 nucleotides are TGTGCCAGCAGCTCCCGACTAGCGGGAGGTGGGGGCTCCTACAATGAGCAGTTCTTC.

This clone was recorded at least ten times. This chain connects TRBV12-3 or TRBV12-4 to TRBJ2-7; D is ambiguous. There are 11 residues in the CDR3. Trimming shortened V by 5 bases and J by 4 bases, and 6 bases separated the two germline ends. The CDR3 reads CASSLGYEQYF. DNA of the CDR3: TGTGCCAGCAGTCTGGGGTACGAGCAGTACTTC.

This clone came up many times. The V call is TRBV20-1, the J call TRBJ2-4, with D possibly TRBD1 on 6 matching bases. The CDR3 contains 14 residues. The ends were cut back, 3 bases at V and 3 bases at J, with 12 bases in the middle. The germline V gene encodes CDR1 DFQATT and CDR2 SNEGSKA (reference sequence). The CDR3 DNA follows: TGCAGTGCTAGTGGGCGAGGGGGCAAAAACATTCAGTACTTC. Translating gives CSASGRGGKNIQYF.

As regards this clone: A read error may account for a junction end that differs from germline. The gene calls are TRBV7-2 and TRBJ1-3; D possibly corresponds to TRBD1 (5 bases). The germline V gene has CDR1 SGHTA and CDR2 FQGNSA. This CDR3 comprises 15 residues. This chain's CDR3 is CASSLVARAGNNIYF. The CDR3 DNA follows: TGTGCCAGCAGCTTAGTTGCCAGGGCTGGAAACAACATATATTTC.

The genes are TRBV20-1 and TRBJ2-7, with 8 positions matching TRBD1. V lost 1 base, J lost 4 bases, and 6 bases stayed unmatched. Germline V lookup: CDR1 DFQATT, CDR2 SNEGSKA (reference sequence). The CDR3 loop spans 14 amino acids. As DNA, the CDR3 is TGCAGTGCTAGAGGGCCAGGGGGCGGGTACGAGCAGTACTTC. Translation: CSARGPGGGYEQYF.

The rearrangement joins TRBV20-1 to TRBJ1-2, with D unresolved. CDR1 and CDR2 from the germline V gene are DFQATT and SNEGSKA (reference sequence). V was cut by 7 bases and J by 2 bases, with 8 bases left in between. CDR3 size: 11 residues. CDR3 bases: TGCAGTGGAGTTGGCAACTATGGCTACACCTTC. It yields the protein CSGVGNYGYTF.

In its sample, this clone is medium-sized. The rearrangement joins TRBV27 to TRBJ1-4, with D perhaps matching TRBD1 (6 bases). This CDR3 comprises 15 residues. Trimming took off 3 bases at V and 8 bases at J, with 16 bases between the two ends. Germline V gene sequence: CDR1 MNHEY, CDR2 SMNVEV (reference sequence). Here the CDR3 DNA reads TGTGCCAGCAGTTTTAGCCACAGGGAAAAAGAAAAACTGTTTTTT. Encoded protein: CASSFSHREKEKLFF.

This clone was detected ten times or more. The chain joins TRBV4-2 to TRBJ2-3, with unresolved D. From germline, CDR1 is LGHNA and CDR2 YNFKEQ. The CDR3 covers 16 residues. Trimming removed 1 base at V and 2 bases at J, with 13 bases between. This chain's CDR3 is CASSQVGDSYTDTQYF. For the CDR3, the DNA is TGTGCCAGCAGCCAAGTTGGGGATTCCTACACAGATACGCAGTATTTT.

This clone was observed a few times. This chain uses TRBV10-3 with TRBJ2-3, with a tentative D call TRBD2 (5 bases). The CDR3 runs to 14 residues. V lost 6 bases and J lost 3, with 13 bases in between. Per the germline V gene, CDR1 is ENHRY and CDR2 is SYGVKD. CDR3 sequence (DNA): TGTGCCATCAGAGAGCCTAGCAGTACAGATACGCAGTATTTT. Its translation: CAIREPSSTDTQYF.